These T cell receptor beta chains were read from a single sample in a study of blood T cell repertoires in COVID-19. Assay: immunoSEQ multiplex PCR; the TCRdb copy retains only in-frame clones and omits some. The data hold roughly 160,000 clones, with approximately 80% observed a single time. The source material was PBMCs or T cells enriched from blood (not recorded which). These receptors all come from a man aged 50-59 years who had recovered from COVID-19. The CDR3 runs from the conserved cysteine through the conserved F or W. The order of the fields is J gene, D gene, V gene, clone size, CDR3 protein, CDR3 DNA. D genes are given only for firm matches. Clone size, where shown, is once, few, many, or a class for clones that have expanded.

j_call: TRBJ1-5; d_call: TRBD1; v_call: TRBV27; clone_size: NA; cdr3_aa: CASSGQGANQPQHF; cdr3_nt: TGTGCCAGCAGTGGACAGGGGGCCAATCAGCCCCAGCATTTT
j_call: TRBJ1-2; d_call: NA; v_call: TRBV28; clone_size: NA; cdr3_aa: CASSALVSGYTF; cdr3_nt: TGTGCCAGCAGTGCCCTAGTGAGTGGCTACACCTTC
j_call: TRBJ2-7; d_call: TRBD2; v_call: TRBV18; clone_size: few; cdr3_aa: CASSPQGRGPYEQYF; cdr3_nt: TGTGCCAGCTCACCACAGGGGAGGGGACCCTACGAGCAGTACTTC
j_call: TRBJ1-2; d_call: NA; v_call: TRBV21-1; clone_size: NA; cdr3_aa: CASSKLATGSNYGYTF; cdr3_nt: TGTGCCAGCAGCAAACTTGCGACAGGGTCTAACTATGGCTACACCTTC
j_call: TRBJ1-4; d_call: TRBD1; v_call: TRBV14; clone_size: NA; cdr3_aa: CASSPRTGAREKLFF; cdr3_nt: TGTGCCAGCAGCCCCCGGACAGGGGCTCGTGAAAAACTGTTTTTT
j_call: TRBJ2-7; d_call: TRBD1; v_call: TRBV18; clone_size: NA; cdr3_aa: CASSQGALVFSSYEQYF; cdr3_nt: TGTGCCAGCTCACAGGGGGCTCTCGTTTTTAGCTCCTACGAGCAGTACTTC
j_call: TRBJ2-7; d_call: NA; v_call: TRBV10-3; clone_size: NA; cdr3_aa: CAISEFPFSRYEQYF; cdr3_nt: TGTGCCATCAGTGAGTTCCCCTTTTCTCGGTACGAGCAGTACTTC
j_call: TRBJ2-5; d_call: NA; v_call: TRBV18; clone_size: NA; cdr3_aa: CASSPYGSQETQYF; cdr3_nt: TGTGCCAGCTCACCGTATGGGAGCCAAGAGACCCAGTACTTC
j_call: TRBJ1-6; d_call: NA; v_call: TRBV3-1/TRBV3-2; clone_size: NA; cdr3_aa: CASSRKAAGSPLHF; cdr3_nt: TGTGCCAGCAGCCGGAAGGCGGCGGGTTCACCCCTCCACTTT
j_call: TRBJ2-2; d_call: NA; v_call: TRBV10-1; clone_size: NA; cdr3_aa: CASSERGGNTGELFF; cdr3_nt: TGCGCCAGCAGTGAGAGGGGGGGGAACACCGGGGAGCTGTTTTTT
j_call: TRBJ1-2; d_call: NA; v_call: TRBV5-4; clone_size: few; cdr3_aa: CASSLAPGSNYGYTF; cdr3_nt: TGTGCCAGCAGCTTGGCCCCGGGTTCTAACTATGGCTACACCTTC
j_call: TRBJ2-7; d_call: TRBD1; v_call: TRBV10-3; clone_size: NA; cdr3_aa: CAISEGTGKLENEQYF; cdr3_nt: TGTGCCATCAGTGAAGGGACAGGGAAGTTGGAGAACGAGCAGTACTTC
j_call: TRBJ2-2; d_call: TRBD1; v_call: TRBV5-1; clone_size: NA; cdr3_aa: CASSPARQGAAGELFF; cdr3_nt: TGCGCCAGCAGCCCCGCGAGGCAGGGGGCCGCCGGGGAGCTGTTTTTT
j_call: TRBJ2-7; d_call: TRBD1; v_call: TRBV11-2; clone_size: NA; cdr3_aa: CASSLLGQGLYEQYF; cdr3_nt: TGTGCCAGCAGCTTACTAGGACAGGGGCTCTACGAGCAGTACTTC
j_call: TRBJ2-2; d_call: NA; v_call: TRBV4-1; clone_size: NA; cdr3_aa: CASSFVVSRANTGELFF; cdr3_nt: TGCGCCAGCAGCTTTGTAGTTAGCAGGGCGAACACCGGGGAGCTGTTTTTT
j_call: TRBJ1-6; d_call: NA; v_call: TRBV11-1; clone_size: NA; cdr3_aa: CASSSPGIAGSPLHF; cdr3_nt: TGTGCCAGCAGCTCTCCGGGGATAGCGGGTTCACCCCTCCACTTT
j_call: TRBJ2-2; d_call: TRBD1; v_call: TRBV19; clone_size: NA; cdr3_aa: CASSKTGGTNTGELFF; cdr3_nt: TGTGCCAGTAGTAAAACAGGGGGCACGAACACCGGGGAGCTGTTTTTT
j_call: TRBJ2-7; d_call: TRBD1; v_call: TRBV6-2/TRBV6-3; clone_size: NA; cdr3_aa: CASSYVGPGTGIGYEQYF; cdr3_nt: TGTGCCAGCAGTTACGTGGGTCCCGGGACAGGGATCGGCTACGAGCAGTACTTC
j_call: TRBJ1-6; d_call: NA; v_call: TRBV19; clone_size: NA; cdr3_aa: CASSIYRGKDSPLHF; cdr3_nt: TGTGCCAGTAGTATTTACCGGGGAAAGGATTCACCCCTCCACTTT
j_call: TRBJ2-3; d_call: TRBD2; v_call: TRBV4-2; clone_size: NA; cdr3_aa: CASSQETSGGDTQYF; cdr3_nt: TGTGCCAGCAGCCAAGAGACTAGCGGTGGAGATACGCAGTATTTT
j_call: TRBJ2-1; d_call: NA; v_call: TRBV5-6; clone_size: NA; cdr3_aa: CASSLFAAYNEQFF; cdr3_nt: TGTGCCAGCAGCTTGTTTGCGGCGTACAATGAGCAGTTCTTC
j_call: TRBJ1-3; d_call: TRBD1; v_call: TRBV19; clone_size: NA; cdr3_aa: CASSFLQGTGGNTIYF; cdr3_nt: TGTGCCAGTAGTTTCCTACAGGGGACGGGGGGAAACACCATATATTTT
j_call: TRBJ1-1; d_call: NA; v_call: TRBV19; clone_size: once; cdr3_aa: CASSIPGMNTEAFF; cdr3_nt: TGTGCCAGTAGTATTCCAGGCATGAACACTGAAGCTTTCTTT
j_call: TRBJ1-4; d_call: TRBD1; v_call: TRBV19; clone_size: NA; cdr3_aa: CASSPRTGVNEKLFF; cdr3_nt: TGTGCCAGTAGTCCACGGACAGGGGTAAATGAAAAACTGTTTTTT
j_call: TRBJ1-1; d_call: TRBD1; v_call: TRBV27; clone_size: NA; cdr3_aa: CASSPGPGQAGFGTEAFF; cdr3_nt: TGTGCCAGCAGTCCAGGTCCGGGACAGGCTGGATTTGGCACTGAAGCTTTCTTT
j_call: TRBJ2-5; d_call: TRBD2; v_call: TRBV28; clone_size: NA; cdr3_aa: CASLSGGNQETQYF; cdr3_nt: TGTGCCAGCCTGAGCGGGGGGAATCAAGAGACCCAGTACTTC
j_call: TRBJ1-6; d_call: TRBD1; v_call: TRBV4-1; clone_size: NA; cdr3_aa: CASSPGQALSPLHF; cdr3_nt: TGCGCCAGCAGCCCGGGACAGGCACTCTCACCCCTCCACTTT
j_call: TRBJ2-3; d_call: NA; v_call: TRBV11-2; clone_size: NA; cdr3_aa: CASSPQTDTQYF; cdr3_nt: TGTGCCAGCAGCCCACAGACAGATACGCAGTATTTT
j_call: TRBJ1-5; d_call: TRBD1; v_call: TRBV27; clone_size: NA; cdr3_aa: CAAGGYSNQPQHF; cdr3_nt: TGTGCCGCAGGGGGGTATAGCAATCAGCCCCAGCATTTT
j_call: TRBJ2-5; d_call: TRBD1; v_call: TRBV24-1; clone_size: NA; cdr3_aa: CATASNRGLGETQYF; cdr3_nt: TGTGCCACCGCGTCCAACAGGGGGCTAGGAGAGACCCAGTACTTC
j_call: TRBJ1-3; d_call: NA; v_call: TRBV11-2; clone_size: NA; cdr3_aa: CASSLETGFRNTIYF; cdr3_nt: TGTGCCAGCAGCTTAGAAACAGGGTTTCGAAACACCATATATTTT
j_call: TRBJ1-2; d_call: NA; v_call: TRBV19; clone_size: NA; cdr3_aa: CASRSYPTGTNYGYTF; cdr3_nt: TGTGCCAGTAGGTCATACCCCACAGGGACTAACTATGGCTACACCTTC
j_call: TRBJ2-7; d_call: NA; v_call: TRBV6-2/TRBV6-3; clone_size: NA; cdr3_aa: CASSYLPSGEQYF; cdr3_nt: TGTGCCAGCAGTTACCTACCTTCGGGCGAGCAGTACTTC
j_call: TRBJ1-5; d_call: TRBD1; v_call: TRBV28; clone_size: NA; cdr3_aa: CASSPHGSGTGMNQPQHF; cdr3_nt: TGTGCCAGCAGTCCCCACGGGTCCGGGACAGGGATGAATCAGCCCCAGCATTTT
j_call: TRBJ1-3; d_call: NA; v_call: TRBV5-4; clone_size: NA; cdr3_aa: CASSLRGSGNTIYF; cdr3_nt: TGTGCCAGCAGCTTGAGGGGGTCTGGAAACACCATATATTTT
j_call: TRBJ1-1; d_call: TRBD1; v_call: TRBV4-2; clone_size: NA; cdr3_aa: CASSQGAGGVRNTEAFF; cdr3_nt: TGTGCCAGCAGCCAAGGGGCAGGGGGCGTGAGGAACACTGAAGCTTTCTTT
j_call: TRBJ2-3; d_call: NA; v_call: TRBV28; clone_size: NA; cdr3_aa: CASSLAAGTDTQYF; cdr3_nt: TGTGCCAGCAGTTTGGCGGCCGGCACAGATACGCAGTATTTT
j_call: TRBJ1-1; d_call: NA; v_call: TRBV7-9; clone_size: NA; cdr3_aa: CASSPRIPGAEAFF; cdr3_nt: TGTGCCAGCAGCCCCCGGATCCCCGGGGCTGAAGCTTTCTTT
j_call: TRBJ1-2; d_call: NA; v_call: TRBV5-1; clone_size: few; cdr3_aa: CASTLSNSNYGYTF; cdr3_nt: TGCGCCAGCACTCTTTCAAACAGTAACTATGGCTACACCTTC
j_call: TRBJ2-2; d_call: NA; v_call: TRBV14; clone_size: NA; cdr3_aa: CASSLYTGELFF; cdr3_nt: TGTGCCAGCAGCCTGTATACCGGGGAGCTGTTTTTT
j_call: TRBJ1-1; d_call: NA; v_call: TRBV12-3/TRBV12-4; clone_size: NA; cdr3_aa: CASTSQGNTEAFF; cdr3_nt: TGTGCCAGCACTTCTCAGGGGAACACTGAAGCTTTCTTT
j_call: TRBJ2-5; d_call: NA; v_call: TRBV4-2; clone_size: NA; cdr3_aa: CASSHHFQGEGTQYF; cdr3_nt: TGTGCCAGCAGCCACCACTTCCAAGGGGAAGGGACCCAGTACTTC
j_call: TRBJ1-6; d_call: NA; v_call: TRBV9; clone_size: once; cdr3_aa: CASSPYGGSNSPLHF; cdr3_nt: TGTGCCAGCAGCCCCTACGGCGGGTCCAATTCACCCCTCCACTTT
j_call: TRBJ2-7; d_call: NA; v_call: TRBV6-1; clone_size: NA; cdr3_aa: CASSGRGLGLVYEQYF; cdr3_nt: TGTGCCAGCAGTGGCAGGGGCCTGGGGCTAGTCTACGAGCAGTACTTC
j_call: TRBJ1-1; d_call: TRBD1; v_call: TRBV7-6; clone_size: NA; cdr3_aa: CASSLWGQGENTEAFF; cdr3_nt: TGTGCCAGCAGCTTGTGGGGGCAGGGGGAAAACACTGAAGCTTTCTTT
j_call: TRBJ2-3; d_call: NA; v_call: TRBV5-1; clone_size: NA; cdr3_aa: CASRVQDDTQYF; cdr3_nt: TGCGCCAGCAGGGTCCAGGATGATACGCAGTATTTT
j_call: TRBJ1-1; d_call: TRBD1; v_call: TRBV4-3; clone_size: NA; cdr3_aa: CASSPGTASIDTEAFF; cdr3_nt: TGCGCCAGCAGCCCGGGGACAGCCTCAATAGACACTGAAGCTTTCTTT
j_call: TRBJ2-7; d_call: TRBD1; v_call: TRBV4-1; clone_size: NA; cdr3_aa: CASSQGTGGAEQYF; cdr3_nt: TGCGCCAGCAGCCAAGGGACAGGAGGAGCCGAGCAGTACTTC
j_call: TRBJ1-1; d_call: NA; v_call: TRBV6-2/TRBV6-3; clone_size: NA; cdr3_aa: CASSRTDRRTEAFF; cdr3_nt: TGTGCCAGCAGTCGAACCGACAGGAGGACTGAAGCTTTCTTT
j_call: TRBJ2-7; d_call: NA; v_call: TRBV30; clone_size: once; cdr3_aa: CAWSLDLAYEQYF; cdr3_nt: TGTGCCTGGAGTCTCGACTTGGCCTACGAGCAGTACTTC
j_call: TRBJ1-6; d_call: TRBD1; v_call: TRBV3-1/TRBV3-2; clone_size: NA; cdr3_aa: CASSQQPGGTGSPLHF; cdr3_nt: TGTGCCAGCAGCCAACAGCCAGGGGGCACTGGTTCACCCCTCCACTTT
j_call: TRBJ1-2; d_call: NA; v_call: TRBV3-1/TRBV3-2; clone_size: NA; cdr3_aa: CASSHPFPGEGYTF; cdr3_nt: TGTGCCAGCAGCCACCCCTTCCCAGGGGAGGGCTACACCTTC
j_call: TRBJ2-7; d_call: NA; v_call: TRBV7-9; clone_size: NA; cdr3_aa: CASSSYSLYEQYF; cdr3_nt: TGTGCCAGCAGCTCTTACAGTCTGTACGAGCAGTACTTC
j_call: TRBJ2-7; d_call: TRBD1; v_call: TRBV7-9; clone_size: NA; cdr3_aa: CASSLGDRGSYEQYF; cdr3_nt: TGTGCCAGCAGCTTAGGGGACAGGGGGTCCTACGAGCAGTACTTC
j_call: TRBJ2-7; d_call: NA; v_call: TRBV7-9; clone_size: NA; cdr3_aa: CASSLAGTSGEQYF; cdr3_nt: TGTGCCAGCAGCTTAGCGGGAACCAGCGGCGAGCAGTACTTC
j_call: TRBJ1-6; d_call: TRBD1; v_call: TRBV28; clone_size: NA; cdr3_aa: CASVTGGDYNSPLHF; cdr3_nt: TGTGCCAGCGTAACAGGGGGCGACTATAATTCACCCCTCCACTTT
j_call: TRBJ1-5; d_call: NA; v_call: TRBV11-2; clone_size: NA; cdr3_aa: CASSLDREQPQHF; cdr3_nt: TGTGCCAGCAGCTTAGATCGCGAGCAGCCCCAGCATTTT